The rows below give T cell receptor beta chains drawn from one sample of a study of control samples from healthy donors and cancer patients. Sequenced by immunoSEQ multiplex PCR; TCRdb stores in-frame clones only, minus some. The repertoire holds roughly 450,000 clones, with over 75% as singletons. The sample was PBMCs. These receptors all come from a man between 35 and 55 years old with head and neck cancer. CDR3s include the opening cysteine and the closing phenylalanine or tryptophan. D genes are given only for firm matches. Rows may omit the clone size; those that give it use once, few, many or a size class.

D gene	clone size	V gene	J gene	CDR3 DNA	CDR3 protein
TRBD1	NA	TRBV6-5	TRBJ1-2	TGTGCCAGCAGTTCCCTTGGGACAGGGAACTATATTGGCTACACCTTC	CASSSLGTGNYIGYTF
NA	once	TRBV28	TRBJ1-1	TGTGCCAGCAGTTATCGGGGGTTGTATGGTGAAGCTTTCTTT	CASSYRGLYGEAFF
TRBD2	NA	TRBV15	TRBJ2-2	TGTGCCACCAGCAGAGGGGGCGGGAGGGCCGGCACCGGGGAGCTGTTTTTT	CATSRGGGRAGTGELFF
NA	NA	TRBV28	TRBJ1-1	TGTGCCAGCAGTTATCAGGGGCTGAACACTGAAGCTTTCTTT	CASSYQGLNTEAFF
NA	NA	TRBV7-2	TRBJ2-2	TGTGCCAGCAGCTTACCGAGCGGGGAGCTGTTTTTT	CASSLPSGELFF
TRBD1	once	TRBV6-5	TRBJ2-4	TGTGCCAGCAGCCCCGGGCCAGGGGGCATTCAGTACTTC	CASSPGPGGIQYF
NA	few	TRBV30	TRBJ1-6	TGTGCCTGGGGTGGGAGTCAAACCCTTCTAAATTCACCCCTCCACTTT	CAWGGSQTLLNSPLHF
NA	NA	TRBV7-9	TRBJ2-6	TGTGCCAGCAGCTTAGGGTTGGTGGGCTCTGGGGCCAACGTCCTGACTTTC	CASSLGLVGSGANVLTF
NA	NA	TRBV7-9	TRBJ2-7	TGTGCCAGCAGCCCGATCGGGAGCCCCCACGAGCAGTACTTC	CASSPIGSPHEQYF
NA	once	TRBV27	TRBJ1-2	TGTGCCAGCAGTCTCAGGGGTAACTATGGCTACACCTTC	CASSLRGNYGYTF
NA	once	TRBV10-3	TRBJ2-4	TGTGCCATCAGTGGTGGAAGCGGAAACATTCAGTACTTC	CAISGGSGNIQYF
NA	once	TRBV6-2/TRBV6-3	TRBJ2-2	TGTGCCAGCAGTTCCGAGAACACCGGGGAGCTGTTTTTT	CASSSENTGELFF
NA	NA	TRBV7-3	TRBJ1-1	TGTGCCAGCAGCTTGGCACAAGGGCCGGTCACTGAAGCTTTCTTT	CASSLAQGPVTEAFF
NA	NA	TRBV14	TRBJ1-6	TGTGCCAGCAGCCAAGATGGGTGGGGGCAAAATCCAAACGCGGATTCACCCCTCCACTTT	CASSQDGWGQNPNADSPLHF
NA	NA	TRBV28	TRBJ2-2	TGTGCCAGCAGTTTCCAGGGGCACACCGGGGAGCTGTTTTTT	CASSFQGHTGELFF
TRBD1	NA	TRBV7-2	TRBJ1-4	TGTGCCAGCAGCTCCCGGACAGGGGGAGAATATGAAAAACTGTTTTTT	CASSSRTGGEYEKLFF
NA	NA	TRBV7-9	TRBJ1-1	TGTGCCAGCAGCTTAGTGGATTTTGGGGGCACTGAAGCTTTCTTT	CASSLVDFGGTEAFF
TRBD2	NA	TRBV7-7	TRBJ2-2	TGTGCTAGCAGCTTAGTACCTCCGACTAGCGGGGGGGCGGACACCGGGGAGCTGTTTTTT	CASSLVPPTSGGADTGELFF
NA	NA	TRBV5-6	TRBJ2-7	TGTGCCAGCAGCCTAGGAGGGGGAATTGAGCAGTACTTC	CASSLGGGIEQYF
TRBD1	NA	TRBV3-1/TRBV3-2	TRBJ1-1	TGTGCCAGCAGCCCGCTGACAGGGGAAGCTTTCTTT	CASSPLTGEAFF
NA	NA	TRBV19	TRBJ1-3	TGTGCCAGTAGTCTGTTAGGGGCTACCTCTGGAAACACCATATATTTT	CASSLLGATSGNTIYF
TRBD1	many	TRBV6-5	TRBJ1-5	TGTGCCAGCACCGTGGGCACAGGGGGCAATCAGCCCCAGCATTTT	CASTVGTGGNQPQHF
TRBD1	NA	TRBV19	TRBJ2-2	TGTGCCAGTAGTATACTAGGACAGGGTCCCGGGGAGCTGTTTTTT	CASSILGQGPGELFF
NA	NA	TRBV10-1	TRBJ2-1	TGCGCCAGCAGTGAGGCCCAGAGGTACGGTGAGCAGTTCTTC	CASSEAQRYGEQFF
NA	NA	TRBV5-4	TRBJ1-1	TGTGCCAGCAGCGCGCCGGGACCGCCGGCAGCTGAAGCTTTCTTT	CASSAPGPPAAEAFF
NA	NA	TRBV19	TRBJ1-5	TGTGCCAGTAGGCCCCGACAGGTAGACCATCAGCCCCAGCATTTT	CASRPRQVDHQPQHF
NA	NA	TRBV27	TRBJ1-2	TGTGCCAGCAGCCCGGCAGGCCTTAACTATGGCTACACCTTC	CASSPAGLNYGYTF
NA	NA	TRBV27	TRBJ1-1	TGTGCCAGCAGTTTAACTGGGGTCACTGAAGCTTTCTTT	CASSLTGVTEAFF
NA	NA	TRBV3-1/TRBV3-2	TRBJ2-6	TGTGCCAGCGGATCAGGGTACCTCTCTGGGGCCAACGTCCTGACTTTC	CASGSGYLSGANVLTF
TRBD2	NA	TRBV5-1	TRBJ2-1	TGCGCCAGCAGCGGAGGACTAGCGGGACACAATGAGCAGTTCTTC	CASSGGLAGHNEQFF
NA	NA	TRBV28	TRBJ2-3	TGTGCCAGCAGTTTTTCGGGGCCGAGCACAGATACGCAGTATTTT	CASSFSGPSTDTQYF
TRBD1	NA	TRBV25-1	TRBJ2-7	TGTGCCAGCAGTGCCTGGGACAGCACCTACGAGCAGTACTTC	CASSAWDSTYEQYF
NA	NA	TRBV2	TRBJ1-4	TGTGCCAGCAGAGGGACCACCTTAGAAAAACTGTTTTTT	CASRGTTLEKLFF